These T cell receptor beta chains were read from a single sample in a study of blood T cell repertoires in COVID-19. The table came from immunoSEQ multiplex PCR; TCRdb's copy has only in-frame clones and leaves some out. The sample carries around 330,000 clones, about nine tenths recorded once. The source material was PBMCs or T cells enriched from blood (not recorded which). The source of these receptors is a man aged 55 to 70 who had recovered from COVID-19. The CDR3 runs from the conserved cysteine through the conserved F or W. Fields, in order: J gene, clone size, V gene, D gene, CDR3 protein, CDR3 DNA. The D gene is left open where the match is weak. A clone size is listed for some rows: how often the clone was seen (once, few, many), or a class if it is expanded.

>TRBJ2-3|.|TRBV4-3|TRBD2
CASSQLGLAGDTQYF
TGCGCCAGCAGCCAACTGGGACTAGCGGGAGATACGCAGTATTTT
>TRBJ2-1|.|TRBV5-1|TRBD2
CASSGGRTSGNSEQFF
TGCGCCAGCAGCGGAGGGCGGACTAGCGGGAATAGTGAGCAGTTCTTC
>TRBJ1-4|.|TRBV3-1/TRBV3-2|TRBD1
CASSQSGTDLKKLFF
TGTGCCAGCAGCCAGTCCGGGACAGATCTAAAAAAACTGTTTTTT
>TRBJ1-4|.|TRBV30|TRBD1
CAWRGVTGSLDEKLFF
TGTGCCTGGAGGGGGGTGACAGGGTCATTGGATGAAAAACTGTTTTTT
>TRBJ1-6|.|TRBV15|.
CATSPTRGGSYNSPLHF
TGTGCCACCAGCCCCACAAGGGGAGGTTCCTATAATTCACCCCTCCACTTT
>TRBJ2-1|.|TRBV29-1|TRBD2
CSVGLAVNNEQFF
TGCAGCGTGGGACTAGCGGTGAACAATGAGCAGTTCTTC
>TRBJ1-2|.|TRBV5-6|.
CASSLVPGDRGYTF
TGTGCCAGCAGCTTGGTGCCAGGGGATCGTGGCTACACCTTC
>TRBJ1-5|.|TRBV6-6|.
CASSYGETNQPQHF
TGTGCCAGCAGTTATGGGGAGACCAATCAGCCCCAGCATTTT
>TRBJ2-3|.|TRBV6-5|.
CASSYISGRTDTQYF
TGTGCCAGCAGTTATATAAGCGGCCGCACAGATACGCAGTATTTT
>TRBJ1-6|.|TRBV3-1/TRBV3-2|TRBD1
CASSQGGQVYNSPLHF
TGTGCCAGCAGCCAAGGGGGACAGGTCTATAATTCACCCCTCCACTTT
>TRBJ1-6|.|TRBV4-3|.
CASSQDRVSGSPLHF
TGCGCCAGCAGCCAAGACAGGGTATCTGGTTCACCCCTCCACTTT
>TRBJ2-3|.|TRBV19|TRBD1
CASSMRTGGGTDTQYF
TGTGCCAGTAGTATGCGAACAGGGGGCGGAACAGATACGCAGTATTTT
>TRBJ2-3|.|TRBV30|TRBD1
CAWSQGVPDTQYF
TGTGCCTGGTCCCAGGGGGTGCCAGATACGCAGTATTTT
>TRBJ2-7|once|TRBV5-6|.
CASSFTGDLTYEQYF
TGTGCCAGCAGCTTTACGGGGGACCTAACCTACGAGCAGTACTTC
>TRBJ1-2|.|TRBV15|TRBD1
CATSRDGYSGTGGAGGYTF
TGTGCCACCAGCAGAGATGGTTATTCGGGGACAGGGGGCGCGGGAGGCTACACCTTC
>TRBJ2-5|.|TRBV11-2|.
CASSWRSDNRSSKETQYF
TGTGCCAGCAGCTGGAGAAGTGACAACAGGTCATCGAAAGAGACCCAGTACTTC
>TRBJ1-5|.|TRBV18|TRBD1
CASSPEAGGNQPQHF
TGTGCCAGCTCACCGGAGGCAGGGGGAAATCAGCCCCAGCATTTT
>TRBJ1-1|.|TRBV18|.
CASSPRQPLNTEAFF
TGTGCCAGCTCACCACGGCAACCCTTGAACACTGAAGCTTTCTTT
>TRBJ1-2|few|TRBV28|.
CASSPRAGWSGYTF
TGTGCCAGCAGTCCCCGTGCGGGTTGGTCTGGCTACACCTTC
>TRBJ2-2|.|TRBV9|TRBD1
CASSVGTGGIGELFF
TGTGCCAGCAGCGTAGGGACAGGGGGTATCGGGGAGCTGTTTTTT